The 6 T cell receptor beta chains given below trace back to one sample, sequenced in a study of cytomegalovirus exposure and HLA in healthy donors. This table comes from immunoSEQ multiplex PCR, and its TCRdb copy is limited to in-frame clones, with some not included. The table shows around 69,000 clones, with 96% occurring only once. Sequenced material: PBMCs. The receptors come from a young woman in good health and CMV-seropositive.

The chain is built from TRBV7-8 and TRBJ1-5; a possible D gene is TRBD1 (5 bases). The CDR3 sequence is 16 residues long. Germline values: CDR1 SGHVS, CDR2 FQNEAQ. V shed 2 bases and J shed 7 bases, with 18 bases lying between them. The DNA of the CDR3 is TGTGCCAGCAGCTTACGGGGGTTCGGGCGAGAACAGCCCCAGCATTTT. Translation: CASSLRGFGREQPQHF.

J is TRBJ1-1 and V is TRBV5-5; tentative D call: TRBD1 (6 bases). The CDR3 contains 16 residues. The V end was cut by 0 bases, the J end by 5 bases, with 17 bases between. CDR1 and CDR2 from the germline V gene are SGHKS and YYEKEE (reference sequence). This chain's CDR3 is CASSLGRRGVFTEAFF. DNA for the CDR3: TGTGCCAGCAGCTTGGGGCGCAGGGGTGTTTTTACTGAAGCTTTCTTT.

The chain combines TRBV12-1 with TRBJ2-4; the table's D call, TRBD1, was not checked against the DNA. TRBV12-1 corresponds to a pseudogene. The CDR3 extends over 20 amino acids. CDR3 DNA sequence: TGTGCCAGCAGCCCACTGGGACAGGGGGCGCGGGGGTTAGCCAAAAACATTCAGTACTTC. Encoded protein: CASSPLGQGARGLAKNIQYF.

The V gene is TRBV5-6, the J gene TRBJ2-1; weak D call: TRBD2 (6 bases). Between the trimmed V and J ends, which lost 4 bases and 4 bases, there was a span of 21 bases. CDR3 length: 17 amino acids. Germline CDR1 reads SGHDT; CDR2 reads YYEEEE. CDR3 protein: CASSGRLGGGGYNEQFF. CDR3 DNA sequence: TGTGCCAGCAGCGGGAGACTCGGGGGTGGGGGTTACAATGAGCAGTTCTTC. Supplemented by reference TRBV5-6 and TRBJ2-1, the full variable domain reads DAGVTQSPTHLIKTRGQQVTLRCSPKSGHDTVSWYQQALGQGPQFIFQYYEEEERQRGNFPDRFSGHQFPNYSSELNVNALLLGDSALYLCASSGRLGGGGYNEQFFGPGTRLTVL.

This chain uses TRBV4-2 with TRBJ2-1; the match to TRBD2 covers 11 bases. This CDR3 region has 19 residues. Germline CDR1 reads LGHNA; CDR2 reads YNFKEQ. J lost 0 bases, V lost 1 base, and 8 bases had no gene match. CDR3: CASSQGRLAGGTSYNEQFF. The CDR3 DNA follows: TGTGCCAGCAGCCAAGGGAGGCTAGCGGGAGGTACCTCCTACAATGAGCAGTTCTTC.

The chain combines TRBV9 with TRBJ2-2, with 15 bases identical to TRBD2. The CDR3 is 20 residues long. The V gene's germline CDR1 is SGDLS and CDR2 YYNGEE. V shed 4 bases, J shed 5 bases, and the junction held 15 bases outside the gene matches. The CDR3 here is CASSPGGGTSGRRETGELFF. For the CDR3, the DNA is TGTGCCAGCAGCCCCGGAGGGGGGACTAGCGGGAGGAGGGAGACCGGGGAGCTGTTTTTT.